This TCR beta chain was profiled in a study of T cells in Graves' hyperthyroidism and ophthalmopathy. This clonotype was counted once. A much larger clonotype is one base distant, so this may be a read error. The conserved phenylalanine or tryptophan is not found at the CDR3 terminus, so this likely reflects a read error. RNA transcripts yielded amplified TCR beta CDR3 regions. First-round RT-PCR with HTBI primers amplified the TCR CDR3 region. One entry per CDR3 protein, called by TCRdb with MiXCR from the multiplex PCR reads. The table includes 360,000 or so distinct CDR3 sequences, about 19% detected once. There are 13 residues in the CDR3. CDR1 is GTSNPN, CDR2 SVGIG, per germline (reference sequence). Trimming pared 3 bases from V and 6 bases from J, leaving 12 bases between.

The gene calls are TRBV30 and TRBJ1-5; weak D call: TRBD1 (6 bases). Sequencing input: blood. The origin of this receptor is a woman aged 18-29 years with Graves' hyperthyroidism. This chain's CDR3 is CAWSPGGTQPQHL. The CDR3, as DNA: TGTGCCTGGAGCCCCGGGGGCACTCAGCCCCAGCATCTT.